The 9 T cell receptor beta chains in this list originate from one sample, sequenced in a study of cytomegalovirus exposure and HLA in healthy donors. Use of 60 Vbeta and 13 Jbeta primers characterized the PCR. Clones were read by immunoSEQ multiplex PCR, and TCRdb kept only the in-frame ones, dropping some. Of about 160,000 clones listed, 80% to 90% are singletons. The specimen was PBMCs. The receptors were sampled from a man younger than 35 in good health and CMV-seropositive.

This clone was found once. The rearrangement joins TRBV7-9 to TRBJ1-3; D is perhaps TRBD1 (5 bases). The CDR3 has 16 residues. Trimming pared 3 bases from V and 1 base from J, leaving 13 bases between. Germline CDR1 and CDR2: SEHNR and FQNEAQ (reference sequence). DNA for the CDR3: TGTGCCAGCAGCTTCCACACAGGTATGTCTGGAAACACCATATATTTT. Encoded protein: CASSFHTGMSGNTIYF.

The genes are TRBV14 and TRBJ2-5; 11 positions agree with TRBD2. This CDR3 is built from 16 residues. Germline V gene data show CDR1 as SGHDN and CDR2 as FVKESK. J lost 4 bases, V lost 4 bases, and 8 bases had no gene match. CDR3 sequence (DNA): TGTGCCAGCAGCCTGGGAGGACTAGCGGGTCGAGAGACCCAGTACTTC. Translation: CASSLGGLAGRETQYF.

J is TRBJ2-5 and V is TRBV10-1; D is ambiguous. Germline V gene data show CDR1 as WNHNN and CDR2 as SYGVQD (reference sequence). Trimming took 2 bases from V and 11 from J, leaving 15 bases between them. CDR3 length: 13 residues. The CDR3 DNA reads as TGCGCCAGCAGTGAGAGGCTAGTATCTACTCAGTACTTC. The encoded protein is CASSERLVSTQYF.

The rearrangement links TRBV4-2 to TRBJ2-5; D perhaps matches TRBD1 (6 bases). There are 18 residues in the CDR3. V shed 0 bases and J shed 4 bases, with 21 bases lying between them. From germline, CDR1 is LGHNA and CDR2 YNFKEQ. CDR3 residues: CASSQEILTGHSRETQYF. DNA for the CDR3: TGTGCCAGCAGCCAAGAGATTCTTACGGGACACTCGCGAGAGACCCAGTACTTC.

In the case of this clone: The junction shows a germline mismatch at one end, possibly a read error. The chain joins TRBV7-2 to TRBJ2-6; the D gene is possibly TRBD1 (5 bases). Looked up from germline, CDR1 is SGHTA and CDR2 is FQGNSA. This CDR3 comprises 15 residues. The CDR3 DNA reads TGTGCCAGCAGCTGGCAGCCCTCTGGGGCCAACGGCCTGACTTTC. This codes for CASSWQPSGANGLTF.

The chain recombines TRBV6-6 with TRBJ1-1; D perhaps matches TRBD1 (6 bases). The V and J ends lost 5 bases and 4 bases respectively, with 14 bases between them. CDR1 is MNHNY and CDR2 is SVGAGI in the germline V gene (reference sequence). The CDR3 covers 14 residues. For the CDR3, the DNA is TGTGCCAGCAGTGATCACGGACAGTTCACTGAAGCTTTCTTT. Translated: CASSDHGQFTEAFF.

The rearrangement uses TRBV11-2 and TRBJ1-2, with a possible D match to TRBD1 (6 bases). Trimming cost V 1 base and J 9 bases, with 12 bases left between them. Germline CDR1 reads SGHAT; CDR2 reads FQNNGV. The CDR3 is made up of 13 amino acids. For the CDR3, the DNA is TGTGCCAGCAGCTTAGCCCAGGGGTCGAGCTACACCTTC. Residues: CASSLAQGSSYTF.

This chain joins TRBV7-9 and TRBJ1-6, with 8 bases matching TRBD1. J lost 10 bases, V lost 4 bases, and 12 bases had no gene match. There are 16 residues in the CDR3. Germline V gene sequence: CDR1 SEHNR, CDR2 FQNEAQ (reference sequence). CDR3 coding DNA: TGTGCCAGCAGCTCCACAGACAGGGGAATCCTATCACCCCTCCACTTT. Translated, it gives CASSSTDRGILSPLHF. Complete variable domain (other parts from reference TRBV7-9 and TRBJ1-6): DTGVSQNPRHKITKRGQNVTFRCDPISEHNRLYWYRQTLGQGPEFLTYFQNEAQLEKSRLLSDRFSAERPKGSFSTLEIQRTEQGDSAMYLCASSSTDRGILSPLHFGNGTRLTVT.

The rearrangement links TRBV7-9 to TRBJ1-2, with 9 nucleotides matching TRBD1. The J segment lost 5 bases and the V segment lost 5 bases, leaving 9 bases of the junction unmatched. This CDR3 region has 15 residues. CDR1 is SEHNR, CDR2 FQNEAQ, per germline (reference sequence). The chain's CDR3 is CASSPGTGIRYGYTF. The CDR3, as DNA: TGTGCCAGCAGCCCAGGGACAGGGATACGATATGGCTACACCTTC.